Sequencing of this TCR beta chain was carried out in a study of blood T cell repertoires in COVID-19. Study summary: Each recovered donor of Cohort 3 presented with two negative PCRs, clearance, or symptom resolution.

The CDR3 extends over 15 amino acids. With 6 bases clipped from V and 4 bases from J, the junction kept 8 bases outside the gene matches. Germline V lookup: CDR1 SGHRS, CDR2 YFSETQ. Sequencing used immunoSEQ multiplex PCR; TCRdb keeps in-frame clones, though not all of them. The sample carries about 360,000 clones, more than 75% recorded once. This clonotype was sampled from a man aged 40-50 years in a cohort exposed to, infected with or recovered from COVID-19 (not recorded which). The sample consisted of PBMCs or T cells enriched from blood (not recorded which). The chain has TRBV5-1 and TRBJ2-3; TRBD2 matches at 10 bases. As DNA, the CDR3 is TGCGCCAGCAACCCTGTAGCGGGAGGTGCAGATACGCAGTATTTT. Its protein product is CASNPVAGGADTQYF.